The rows below give T cell receptor beta chains drawn from one sample of a study of T cell changes during pregnancy in multiple sclerosis. TCRdb's table, derived via immunoSEQ multiplex PCR, lists solely in-frame clones and lacks some. The sample yields approximately 100,000 clones, about nine tenths seen once. Sequenced material: peripheral blood, taken after pregnancy. All receptors derive from a female donor with multiple sclerosis, enrolled in a pregnancy study. CDR3s include the opening cysteine and the closing phenylalanine or tryptophan. The D gene is left open where the match is weak. Size is stated for part of the rows, as once, few or many counts, or as a class when the clone is expanded.

j_gene	v_gene	d_gene	abundance	CDR3aa	CDR3nt
TRBJ2-1	TRBV18	.	.	CASSPSGLGDEQFF	TGTGCCAGCTCCCCCTCCGGATTGGGAGATGAGCAGTTCTTC
TRBJ2-7	TRBV13	.	.	CASSLGASYEQYF	TGTGCCAGCAGCTTAGGGGCCTCCTACGAGCAGTACTTC
TRBJ2-6	TRBV7-2	TRBD1	once	CASSLGQGVGANVLTF	TGTGCCAGCAGCTTGGGACAGGGGGTTGGGGCCAACGTCCTGACTTTC
TRBJ1-1	TRBV7-3	.	.	CASSLTGVGGEAFF	TGTGCCAGCAGCTTAACAGGGGTTGGTGGTGAAGCTTTCTTT
TRBJ2-7	TRBV6-5	.	.	CASGTSNIPSYEQYF	TGTGCCAGCGGGACAAGCAATATACCCTCCTACGAGCAGTACTTC
TRBJ2-1	TRBV5-1	.	.	CASSSGTSYNEQFF	TGCGCCAGCAGCTCCGGGACATCCTACAATGAGCAGTTCTTC
TRBJ2-5	TRBV7-2	TRBD2	.	CASSLAGGQGETQYF	TGTGCCAGCAGCCTAGCGGGGGGGCAAGGAGAGACCCAGTACTTC
TRBJ2-7	TRBV19	TRBD1	.	CASSKTQGTYEQYF	TGTGCCAGTAGTAAAACACAGGGGACATACGAGCAGTACTTC
TRBJ1-2	TRBV19	TRBD1	.	CASSGQGGGYTF	TGTGCCAGTAGCGGACAGGGAGGTGGCTACACCTTC
TRBJ1-3	TRBV2	.	.	CASSRGDHSGNTIYF	TGTGCCAGCAGTAGGGGCGACCACTCTGGAAACACCATATATTTT
TRBJ2-2	TRBV5-6	.	.	CASSLGQTPSTGELFF	TGTGCCAGCAGCCTAGGACAGACGCCGAGCACCGGGGAGCTGTTTTTT
TRBJ1-2	TRBV15	.	.	CATSTVTHGYTF	TGTGCCACCAGCACAGTTACCCATGGCTACACCTTC
TRBJ2-1	TRBV2	.	.	CASSWWGAYNEQFF	TGTGCCAGCAGTTGGTGGGGGGCCTACAATGAGCAGTTCTTC
TRBJ1-1	TRBV7-6	TRBD1	.	CASSLEGQANTEAFF	TGTGCCAGCAGCTTAGAGGGACAGGCGAACACTGAAGCTTTCTTT
TRBJ1-5	TRBV5-4	TRBD1	once	CASSSDRGENQPQHF	TGTGCCAGCAGTTCGGACAGGGGAGAGAATCAGCCCCAGCATTTT
TRBJ1-3	TRBV5-1	.	.	CASSLNTGNTIYF	TGCGCCAGCAGCTTGAATACTGGAAACACCATATATTTT
TRBJ1-5	TRBV13	.	.	CASSLSLGHRLGGNQPQHF	TGTGCCAGCAGCTTAAGCCTCGGACACCGGCTGGGGGGTAATCAGCCCCAGCATTTT
TRBJ2-7	TRBV11-2	TRBD1	.	CASSKYRGESYEQYF	TGTGCCAGCAGCAAATACAGGGGAGAATCCTACGAGCAGTACTTC
TRBJ1-2	TRBV18	TRBD1	.	CASSPGTGGSFGYTF	TGTGCCAGCTCACCGGGGACAGGGGGGTCGTTTGGCTACACCTTC
TRBJ2-7	TRBV5-6	TRBD1	.	CASSINRGQGSYEQYF	TGTGCCAGCAGCATAAACAGGGGGCAGGGCTCCTACGAGCAGTACTTC
TRBJ2-5	TRBV12-5	.	.	CASAQGVQETQYF	TGTGCTAGTGCTCAAGGGGTTCAAGAGACCCAGTACTTC
TRBJ2-7	TRBV7-6	.	.	CASSLAGAGYEQYF	TGTGCCAGCAGCTTAGCGGGGGCCGGGTACGAGCAGTACTTC
TRBJ1-6	TRBV7-8	.	few	CASSSSSGNSPLHF	TGTGCCAGCAGCTCATCGTCGGGGAATTCACCCCTCCACTTT
TRBJ2-7	TRBV6-6	.	.	CASSLDGTQGGYEQYF	TGTGCCAGCAGCTTGGACGGGACTCAGGGCGGCTACGAGCAGTACTTC
TRBJ1-4	TRBV10-3	TRBD1	.	CAISSGQAEKLFF	TGTGCCATCAGTTCCGGACAGGCGGAAAAACTGTTTTTT
TRBJ1-1	TRBV2	TRBD1	.	CASSNRQGATEAFF	TGTGCCAGCTCGAATCGACAGGGGGCAACTGAAGCTTTCTTT
TRBJ1-1	TRBV6-5	.	.	CASRTLERANTEAFF	TGTGCCAGCAGAACCCTGGAGCGAGCGAACACTGAAGCTTTCTTT
TRBJ2-5	TRBV6-6	.	.	CASSYRGGETQYF	TGTGCCAGCAGTTACAGGGGCGGAGAGACCCAGTACTTC
TRBJ2-1	TRBV27	TRBD1	.	CASNKGTGGLQFF	TGTGCCAGCAATAAAGGGACAGGGGGATTGCAGTTCTTC
TRBJ1-2	TRBV6-1	TRBD1	once	CASSDRGNYGYTF	TGTGCCAGCAGTGACAGGGGGAACTATGGCTACACCTTC
TRBJ2-1	TRBV5-8	TRBD2	.	CASSLSGLTYNEQFF	TGTGCCAGCAGCTTGTCGGGACTAACCTACAATGAGCAGTTCTTC
TRBJ2-1	TRBV14	.	.	CASSPREGAGYEQFF	TGTGCCAGCAGCCCCCGGGAGGGGGCTGGGTATGAGCAGTTCTTC
TRBJ2-1	TRBV5-6	TRBD1	.	CASSLTGEEQFF	TGTGCCAGCAGCTTGACAGGGGAGGAGCAGTTCTTC
TRBJ1-2	TRBV9	.	.	CASSPTGSYGYTF	TGTGCCAGCAGTCCCACAGGGTCCTATGGCTACACCTTC
TRBJ2-2	TRBV18	TRBD2	.	CASSPTVAGGNTGELFF	TGTGCCAGCTCACCAACCGTAGCGGGGGGGAACACCGGGGAGCTGTTTTTT
TRBJ1-6	TRBV11-2	.	.	CASSLDPRRGDNSPLHF	TGTGCCAGCAGCTTAGATCCCCGCAGGGGTGATAATTCACCCCTCCACTTT
TRBJ2-5	TRBV5-1	.	.	CASRNPGLKYQETQYF	TGCGCCAGCAGAAATCCGGGACTTAAGTACCAAGAGACCCAGTACTTC
TRBJ2-7	TRBV4-2	TRBD2	.	CASSQLAGGPQYEQYF	TGTGCCAGCAGCCAACTAGCGGGGGGGCCTCAGTACGAGCAGTACTTC
TRBJ2-1	TRBV6-5	.	.	CASSKQSGSYNEQFF	TGTGCCAGCTCAAAACAGAGCGGTTCCTACAATGAGCAGTTCTTC
TRBJ1-5	TRBV27	.	.	CASSWGLSQPQHF	TGTGCCAGCAGTTGGGGGCTATCTCAACCCCAGCATTTT
TRBJ2-7	TRBV18	.	.	CASSPIRGEQYF	TGTGCCAGCTCACCGATCAGGGGCGAGCAGTACTTC
TRBJ1-1	TRBV25-1	.	.	CASSDVGSGAFF	TGTGCCAGCAGTGATGTGGGGAGTGGGGCTTTCTTT
TRBJ1-3	TRBV6-6	.	.	CASSRDTSSGNTIYF	TGTGCCAGCAGTCGGGACACCAGCTCTGGAAACACCATATATTTT
TRBJ2-1	TRBV7-8	TRBD2	once	CASKLATYNEQFF	TGTGCCAGCAAACTAGCGACCTACAATGAGCAGTTCTTC
TRBJ2-1	TRBV2	TRBD2	.	CASSEASGGGPFF	TGTGCCAGCAGTGAGGCTAGCGGGGGGGGTCCGTTCTTC
TRBJ1-1	TRBV5-4	TRBD1	.	CASSSAGGYYSNTEAFF	TGTGCCAGCAGCAGCGCAGGGGGCTACTACTCCAACACTGAAGCTTTCTTT